Included here is one T cell receptor (beta chain) sequence, with context. These data are taken from a study of cytomegalovirus exposure and HLA in healthy donors. The trim removed 5 bases at V and 5 bases at J, leaving 7 bases unmatched. Germline loops: CDR1 MNHEY, CDR2 SMNVEV (reference sequence). The length of the CDR3 is 14 residues. The PCR had 60 Vbeta and 13 Jbeta primers. The table came from immunoSEQ multiplex PCR; TCRdb's copy has only in-frame clones and leaves some out. The data hold 60,000 to 90,000 clones, with about 70% observed a single time. The sequence was collected from a man aged 35-49 years in good health and CMV-seropositive. Sequencing was done on a sample of PBMCs. The genes are TRBV27 and TRBJ2-3; 7 positions agree with TRBD2. In nucleotides, the CDR3 is TGTGCCAGCAGTCCCGGACTAGGTGGAGATACGCAGTATTTT. Translating it yields CASSPGLGGDTQYF.